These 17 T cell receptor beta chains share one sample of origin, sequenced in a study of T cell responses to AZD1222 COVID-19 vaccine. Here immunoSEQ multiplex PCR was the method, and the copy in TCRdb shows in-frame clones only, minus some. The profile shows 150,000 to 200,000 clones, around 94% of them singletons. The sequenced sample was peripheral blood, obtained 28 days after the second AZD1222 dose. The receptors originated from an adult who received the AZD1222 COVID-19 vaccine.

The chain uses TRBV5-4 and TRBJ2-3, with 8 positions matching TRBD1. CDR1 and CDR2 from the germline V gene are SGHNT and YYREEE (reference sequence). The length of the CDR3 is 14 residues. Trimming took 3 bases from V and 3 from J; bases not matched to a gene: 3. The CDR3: CASSSRQGTDTQYF. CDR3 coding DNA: TGTGCCAGCAGCTCAAGACAGGGGACAGATACGCAGTATTTT. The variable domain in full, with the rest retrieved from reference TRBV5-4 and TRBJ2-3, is ETGVTQSPTHLIKTRGQQVTLRCSSQSGHNTVSWYQQALGQGPQFIFQYYREEENGRGNFPPRFSGLQFPNYSSELNVNALELDDSALYLCASSSRQGTDTQYFGPGTRLTVL.

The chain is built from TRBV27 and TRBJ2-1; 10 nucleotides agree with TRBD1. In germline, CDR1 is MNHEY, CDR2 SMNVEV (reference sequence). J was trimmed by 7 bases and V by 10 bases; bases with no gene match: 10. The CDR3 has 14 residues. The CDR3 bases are TGTGCCACCTCCCGGGACAGGGGTACGAATGAGCAGTTCTTC. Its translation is CATSRDRGTNEQFF.

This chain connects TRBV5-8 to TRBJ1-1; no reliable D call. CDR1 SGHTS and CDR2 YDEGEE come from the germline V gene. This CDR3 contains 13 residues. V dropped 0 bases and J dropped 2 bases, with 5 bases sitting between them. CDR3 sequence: CASSLDPNTEAFF. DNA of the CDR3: TGTGCCAGCAGCTTGGACCCTAACACTGAAGCTTTCTTT.

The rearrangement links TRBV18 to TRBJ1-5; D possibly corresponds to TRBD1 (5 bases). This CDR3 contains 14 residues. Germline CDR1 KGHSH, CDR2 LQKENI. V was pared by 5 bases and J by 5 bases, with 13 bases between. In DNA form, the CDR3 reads TGTGCCAGCTCAACCGACAGCAGGGATCAGCCCCAGCATTTT. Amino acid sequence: CASSTDSRDQPQHF.

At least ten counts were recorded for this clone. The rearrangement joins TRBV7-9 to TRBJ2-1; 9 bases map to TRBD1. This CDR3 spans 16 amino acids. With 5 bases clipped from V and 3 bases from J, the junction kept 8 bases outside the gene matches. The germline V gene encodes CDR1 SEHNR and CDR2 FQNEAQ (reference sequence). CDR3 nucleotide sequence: TGTGCCAGCAGCCCCTGGACAGGGGTAAGCTACAATGAGCAGTTCTTC. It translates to CASSPWTGVSYNEQFF.

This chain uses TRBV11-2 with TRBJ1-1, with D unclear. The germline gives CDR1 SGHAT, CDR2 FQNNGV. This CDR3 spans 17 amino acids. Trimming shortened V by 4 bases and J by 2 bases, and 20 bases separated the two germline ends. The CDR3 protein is CASSSRSWREHNTEAFF. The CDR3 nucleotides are TGTGCCAGCAGCTCCCGGTCGTGGAGGGAACATAACACTGAAGCTTTCTTT.

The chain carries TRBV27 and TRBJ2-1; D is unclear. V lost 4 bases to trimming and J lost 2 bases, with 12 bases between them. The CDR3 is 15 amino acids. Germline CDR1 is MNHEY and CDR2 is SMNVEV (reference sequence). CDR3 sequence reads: CASSSTFSAYNEQFF. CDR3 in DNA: TGTGCCAGCAGTTCGACGTTCAGTGCCTACAATGAGCAGTTCTTC.

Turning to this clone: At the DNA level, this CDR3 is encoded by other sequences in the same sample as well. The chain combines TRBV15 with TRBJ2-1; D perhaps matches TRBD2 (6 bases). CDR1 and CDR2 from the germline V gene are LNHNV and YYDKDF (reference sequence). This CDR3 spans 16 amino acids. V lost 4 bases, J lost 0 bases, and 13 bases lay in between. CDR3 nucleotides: TGTGCCACCAGCATAAGCGGGCAGCACTCCTACAATGAGCAGTTCTTC. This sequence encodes CATSISGQHSYNEQFF.

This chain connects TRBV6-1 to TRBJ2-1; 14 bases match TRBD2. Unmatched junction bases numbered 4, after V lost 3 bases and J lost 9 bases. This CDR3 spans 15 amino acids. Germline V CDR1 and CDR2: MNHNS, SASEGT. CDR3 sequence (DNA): TGTGCCAGCAGTGAGACTAGCGGGAGGGCCGGTGAGCAGTTCTTC. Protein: CASSETSGRAGEQFF.

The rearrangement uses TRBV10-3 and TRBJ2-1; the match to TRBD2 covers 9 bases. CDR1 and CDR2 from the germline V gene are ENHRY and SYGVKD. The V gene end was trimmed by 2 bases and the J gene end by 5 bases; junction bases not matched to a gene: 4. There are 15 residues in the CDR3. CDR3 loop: CAISEGLALNNEQFF. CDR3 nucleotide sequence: TGTGCCATCAGTGAGGGACTAGCGCTAAACAATGAGCAGTTCTTC.

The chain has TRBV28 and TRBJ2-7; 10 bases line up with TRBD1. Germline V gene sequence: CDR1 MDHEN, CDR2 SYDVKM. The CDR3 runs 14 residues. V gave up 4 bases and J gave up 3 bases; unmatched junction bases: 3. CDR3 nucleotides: TGTGCCAGCAGTTCCCGGACAGGGGGCTACGAGCAGTACTTC. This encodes CASSSRTGGYEQYF. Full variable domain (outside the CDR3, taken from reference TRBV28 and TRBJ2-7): DVKVTQSSRYLVKRTGEKVFLECVQDMDHENMFWYRQDPGLGLRLIYFSYDVKMKEKGDIPEGYSVSREKKERFSLILESASTNQTSMYLCASSSRTGGYEQYFGPGTRLTVT.

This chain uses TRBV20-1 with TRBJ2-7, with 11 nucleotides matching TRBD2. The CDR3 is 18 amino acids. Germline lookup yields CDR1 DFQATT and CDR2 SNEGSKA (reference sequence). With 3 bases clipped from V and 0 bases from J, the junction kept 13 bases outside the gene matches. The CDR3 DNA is TGCAGTGCTAGTCCAGATCGGCTAGCGGGAGGATACTCCTACGAGCAGTACTTC. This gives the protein CSASPDRLAGGYSYEQYF.

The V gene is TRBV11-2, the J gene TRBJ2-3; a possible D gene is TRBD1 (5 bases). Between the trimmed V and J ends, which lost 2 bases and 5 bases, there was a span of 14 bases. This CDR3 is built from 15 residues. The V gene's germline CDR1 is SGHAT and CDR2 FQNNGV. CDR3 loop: CASSLRPDSRDTQYF. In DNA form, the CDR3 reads TGTGCCAGCAGCTTACGCCCTGACAGTCGAGATACGCAGTATTTT.

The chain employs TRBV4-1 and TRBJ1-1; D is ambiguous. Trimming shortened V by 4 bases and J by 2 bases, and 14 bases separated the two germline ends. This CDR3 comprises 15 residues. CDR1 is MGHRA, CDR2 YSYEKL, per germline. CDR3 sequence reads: CASSLRLAPNTEAFF. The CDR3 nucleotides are TGCGCCAGCAGCCTTCGCCTGGCCCCAAACACTGAAGCTTTCTTT.

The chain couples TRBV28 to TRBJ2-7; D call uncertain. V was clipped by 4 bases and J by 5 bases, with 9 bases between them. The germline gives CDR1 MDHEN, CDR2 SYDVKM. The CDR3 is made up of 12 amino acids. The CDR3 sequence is CASSSRNDEQYF. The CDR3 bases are TGTGCCAGCAGTTCTAGGAACGACGAGCAGTACTTC.

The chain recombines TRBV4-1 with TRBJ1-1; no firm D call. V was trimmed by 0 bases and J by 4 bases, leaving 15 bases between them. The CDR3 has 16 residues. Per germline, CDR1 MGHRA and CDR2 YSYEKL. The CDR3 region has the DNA TGCGCCAGCAGCCAAGAGAAGCGGAAGTGGATCACTGAAGCTTTCTTT. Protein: CASSQEKRKWITEAFF.

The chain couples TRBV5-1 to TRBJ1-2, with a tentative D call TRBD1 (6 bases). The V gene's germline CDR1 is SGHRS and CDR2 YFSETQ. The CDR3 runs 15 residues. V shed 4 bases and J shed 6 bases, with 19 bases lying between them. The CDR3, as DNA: TGCGCCAGCAGCATGACACCGGACAGCGTCGATGGCTACACCTTC. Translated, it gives CASSMTPDSVDGYTF.